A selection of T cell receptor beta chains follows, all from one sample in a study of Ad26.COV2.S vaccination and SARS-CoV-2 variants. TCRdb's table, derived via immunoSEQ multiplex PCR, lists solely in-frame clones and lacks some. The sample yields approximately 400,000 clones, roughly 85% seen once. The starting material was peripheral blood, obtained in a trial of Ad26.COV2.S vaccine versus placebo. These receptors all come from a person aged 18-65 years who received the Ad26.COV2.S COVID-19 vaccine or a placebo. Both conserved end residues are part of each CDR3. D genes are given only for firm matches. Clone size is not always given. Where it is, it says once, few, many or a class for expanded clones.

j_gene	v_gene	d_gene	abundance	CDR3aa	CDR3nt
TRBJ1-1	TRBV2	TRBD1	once	CASSEGGQWNTEAFF	TGTGCCAGCAGTGAAGGGGGACAGTGGAACACTGAAGCTTTCTTT
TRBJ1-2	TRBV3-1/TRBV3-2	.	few	CASSQPITGYGYTF	TGTGCCAGCAGCCAACCGATTACAGGGTATGGCTACACCTTC
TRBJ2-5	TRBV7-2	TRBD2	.	CASSRTSGGAWETQYF	TGTGCCAGCAGCAGGACTAGCGGGGGGGCCTGGGAGACCCAGTACTTC
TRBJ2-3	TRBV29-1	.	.	CSVVQGNTDTQYF	TGCAGCGTTGTTCAGGGAAACACAGATACGCAGTATTTT
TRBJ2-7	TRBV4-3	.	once	CASSQDLQAYEQYF	TGCGCCAGCAGCCAAGATCTGCAGGCCTACGAGCAGTACTTC
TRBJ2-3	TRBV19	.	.	CASSSGPGTDTQYF	TGTGCCAGTAGTAGCGGGCCGGGCACAGATACGCAGTATTTT
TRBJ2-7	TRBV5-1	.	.	CASSRAGLSYEQYF	TGCGCCAGCAGCCGGGCAGGGCTCTCCTACGAGCAGTACTTC
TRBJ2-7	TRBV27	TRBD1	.	CASSFTRLGTGRYEQYF	TGTGCCAGCAGTTTTACCCGCCTAGGGACAGGGAGGTACGAGCAGTACTTC
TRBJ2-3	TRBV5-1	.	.	CASSFSGADTQYF	TGCGCCAGCAGCTTTTCCGGGGCAGATACGCAGTATTTT
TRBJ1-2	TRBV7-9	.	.	CASSLGGVGYTF	TGTGCCAGCAGCTTAGGAGGGGTTGGCTACACCTTC
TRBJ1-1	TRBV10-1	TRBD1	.	CASSEQGAVTEAFF	TGCGCCAGCAGTGAGCAGGGGGCGGTCACTGAAGCTTTCTTT
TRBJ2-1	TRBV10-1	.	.	CASSENSEQFF	TGCGCCAGCAGTGAGAACTCAGAGCAGTTCTTC
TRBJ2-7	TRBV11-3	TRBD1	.	CASSLTGVSEQYF	TGTGCCAGCAGCTTAACAGGGGTCAGCGAGCAGTACTTC
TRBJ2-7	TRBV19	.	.	CASSIGSDYEQYF	TGTGCCAGTAGTATCGGGTCAGACTACGAGCAGTACTTC
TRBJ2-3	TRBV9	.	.	CASSVAPLGVEGDTQYF	TGTGCCAGCAGCGTAGCCCCCCTGGGGGTAGAAGGGGATACGCAGTATTTT
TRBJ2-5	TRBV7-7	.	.	CASSLGSETQYF	TGTGCCAGCAGCTTAGGGTCGGAGACCCAGTACTTC
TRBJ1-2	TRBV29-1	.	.	CSVEGQFGYTF	TGCAGCGTTGAAGGACAGTTTGGCTACACCTTC
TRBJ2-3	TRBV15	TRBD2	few	CATSRGGTSSYRDTQYF	TGTGCCACCAGCAGAGGCGGGACTAGCTCCTACAGGGATACGCAGTATTTT
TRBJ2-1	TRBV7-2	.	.	CASSSGTSNEQFF	TGTGCCAGCAGCTCCGGGACGAGTAATGAGCAGTTCTTC
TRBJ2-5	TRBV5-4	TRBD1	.	CASSLTGDQETQYF	TGTGCCAGCAGCTTAACAGGGGACCAAGAGACCCAGTACTTC
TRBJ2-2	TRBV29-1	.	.	CSVGSIFTGELFF	TGCAGCGTTGGCTCCATCTTTACCGGGGAGCTGTTTTTT
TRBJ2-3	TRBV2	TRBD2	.	CASRYLAGADTQYF	TGTGCCAGCAGGTATCTAGCGGGGGCAGATACGCAGTATTTT
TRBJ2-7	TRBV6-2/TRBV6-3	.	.	CASSNGLWLYF	TGTGCCAGCAGTAACGGACTCTGGCTGTACTTC
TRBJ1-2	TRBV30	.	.	CAWSVRGGDGYTF	TGTGCCTGGAGTGTAAGAGGTGGTGATGGCTACACCTTC
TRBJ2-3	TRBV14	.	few	CASSLDRSTDTQYF	TGTGCCAGCAGCCTGGACAGAAGCACAGATACGCAGTATTTT
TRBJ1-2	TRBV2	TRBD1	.	CASRPSRGLTNYGYTF	TGTGCCAGCAGGCCCTCGAGGGGGCTCACTAACTATGGCTACACCTTC
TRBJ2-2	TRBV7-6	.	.	CASSLGWGIDGELFF	TGTGCCAGCAGCTTAGGATGGGGGATTGACGGGGAGCTGTTTTTT
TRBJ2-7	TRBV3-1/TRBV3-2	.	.	CASSQGHLGGGRIYEQYF	TGTGCCAGCAGCCAAGGCCACCTGGGGGGCGGGAGAATTTACGAGCAGTACTTC
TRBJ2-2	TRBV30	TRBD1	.	CAWDKWAGTGPGELFF	TGTGCCTGGGACAAATGGGCCGGGACAGGGCCCGGGGAGCTGTTTTTT
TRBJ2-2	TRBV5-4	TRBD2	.	CASSLGLAGTPGELFF	TGTGCCAGCAGCTTGGGTCTAGCGGGAACCCCCGGGGAGCTGTTTTTT
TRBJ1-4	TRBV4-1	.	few	CASSQFPGTEKLFF	TGCGCCAGCAGCCAGTTTCCCGGGACAGAAAAACTGTTTTTT
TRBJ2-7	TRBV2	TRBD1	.	CASRDRGWNEQYF	TGTGCCAGCCGGGACAGGGGTTGGAACGAGCAGTACTTC
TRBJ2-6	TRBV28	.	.	CASNRPIGVGANVLTF	TGTGCCAGCAATCGGCCGATCGGGGTGGGGGCCAACGTCCTGACTTTC
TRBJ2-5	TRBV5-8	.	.	CASSPGTLRETQYF	TGTGCCAGCAGCCCAGGTACCTTGAGAGAGACCCAGTACTTC
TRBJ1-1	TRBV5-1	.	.	CASSLVGGLNTEAFF	TGCGCCAGCAGCTTGGTTGGGGGATTGAACACTGAAGCTTTCTTT
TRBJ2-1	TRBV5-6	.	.	CASSFPGGADSSYNEQFF	TGTGCCAGCAGCTTCCCCGGGGGAGCGGACAGCTCCTACAATGAGCAGTTCTTC
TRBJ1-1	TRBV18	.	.	CASSPIMNTEAFF	TGTGCCAGCTCACCAATTATGAACACTGAAGCTTTCTTT
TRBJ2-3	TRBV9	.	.	CASSSWPGDTQYF	TGTGCCAGCAGCTCCTGGCCGGGGGATACGCAGTATTTT
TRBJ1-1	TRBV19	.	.	CASSTPGRRRTEAFF	TGTGCCAGTAGTACCCCCGGTAGGAGGAGGACTGAAGCTTTCTTT
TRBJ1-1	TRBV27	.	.	CASSLYKSGDEAFF	TGTGCCAGCAGTTTGTATAAGAGTGGGGATGAAGCTTTCTTT